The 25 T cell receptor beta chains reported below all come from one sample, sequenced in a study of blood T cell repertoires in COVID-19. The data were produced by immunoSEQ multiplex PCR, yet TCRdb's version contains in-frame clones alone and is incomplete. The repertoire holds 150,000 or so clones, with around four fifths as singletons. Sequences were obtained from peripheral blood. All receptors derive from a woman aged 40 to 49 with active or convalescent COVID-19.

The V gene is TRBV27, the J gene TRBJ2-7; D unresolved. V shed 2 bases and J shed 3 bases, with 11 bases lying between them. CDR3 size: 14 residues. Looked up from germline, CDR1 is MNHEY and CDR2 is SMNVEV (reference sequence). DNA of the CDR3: TGTGCCAGCAGTTTAAAGCCTCGTGGCTACGAGCAGTACTTC. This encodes CASSLKPRGYEQYF.

CDR3 DNA: TGTGCCAGTAGTCCACTGACTAGCGGGCTACCTGGCGAGACCCAGTACTTC. Translated, it gives CASSPLTSGLPGETQYF. The chain combines TRBV19 with TRBJ2-5, with 10 bases fitting TRBD2. The CDR3 runs to 17 residues. The V gene's germline CDR1 is LNHDA and CDR2 SQIVND (reference sequence). The trim removed 5 bases at V and 5 bases at J, leaving 14 bases unmatched. The full variable domain, rest sourced from reference TRBV19 and TRBJ2-5, is DGGITQSPKYLFRKEGQNVTLSCEQNLNHDAMYWYRQDPGQGLRLIYYSQIVNDFQKGDIAEGYSVSREKKESFPLTVTSAQKNPTAFYLCASSPLTSGLPGETQYFGPGTRLLVL.

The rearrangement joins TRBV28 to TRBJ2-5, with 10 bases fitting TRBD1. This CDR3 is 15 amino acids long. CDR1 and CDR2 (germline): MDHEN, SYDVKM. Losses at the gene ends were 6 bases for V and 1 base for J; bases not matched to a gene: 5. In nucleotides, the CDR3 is TGTGCCAGCAGACGGACAGGGGGGTTCCAAGAGACCCAGTACTTC. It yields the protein CASRRTGGFQETQYF.

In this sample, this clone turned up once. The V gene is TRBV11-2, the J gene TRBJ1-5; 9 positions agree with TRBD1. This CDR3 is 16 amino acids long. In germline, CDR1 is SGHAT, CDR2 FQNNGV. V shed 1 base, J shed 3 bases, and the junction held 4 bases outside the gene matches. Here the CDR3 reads CASSLGDRVINQPQHF. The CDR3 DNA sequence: TGTGCCAGCAGCTTAGGGGACAGGGTTATCAATCAGCCCCAGCATTTT.

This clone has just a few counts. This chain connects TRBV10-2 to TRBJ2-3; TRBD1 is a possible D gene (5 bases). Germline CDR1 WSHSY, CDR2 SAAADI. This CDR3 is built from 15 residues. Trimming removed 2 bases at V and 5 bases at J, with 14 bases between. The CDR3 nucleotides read TGCGCCAGCAGTGAGAGGGCAGGGCTACTAGATACGCAGTATTTT. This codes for CASSERAGLLDTQYF.

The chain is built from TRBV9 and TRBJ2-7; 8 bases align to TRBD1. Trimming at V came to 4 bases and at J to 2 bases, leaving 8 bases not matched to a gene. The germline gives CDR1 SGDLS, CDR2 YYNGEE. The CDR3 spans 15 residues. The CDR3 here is CASSPRTGPTYEQYF. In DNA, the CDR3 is TGTGCCAGCAGCCCCCGGACAGGGCCTACCTACGAGCAGTACTTC.

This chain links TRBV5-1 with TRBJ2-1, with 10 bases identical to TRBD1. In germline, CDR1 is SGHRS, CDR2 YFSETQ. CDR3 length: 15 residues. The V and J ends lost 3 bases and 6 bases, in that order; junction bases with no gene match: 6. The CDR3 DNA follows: TGCGCCAGCAGCTCCGGGACAGGGGCGGGCAATGAGCAGTTCTTC. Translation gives CASSSGTGAGNEQFF.

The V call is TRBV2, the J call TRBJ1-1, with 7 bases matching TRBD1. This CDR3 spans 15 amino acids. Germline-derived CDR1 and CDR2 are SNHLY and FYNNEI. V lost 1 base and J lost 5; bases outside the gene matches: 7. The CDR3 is CASSEETGRMTEAFF. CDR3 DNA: TGTGCCAGCAGTGAAGAGACAGGGCGGATGACTGAAGCTTTCTTT.

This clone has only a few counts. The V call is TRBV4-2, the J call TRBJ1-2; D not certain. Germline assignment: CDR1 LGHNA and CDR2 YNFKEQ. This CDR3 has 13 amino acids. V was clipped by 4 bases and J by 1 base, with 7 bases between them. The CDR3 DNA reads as TGTGCCAGCAGCCCACGGTTTAACTATGGCTACACCTTC. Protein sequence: CASSPRFNYGYTF.

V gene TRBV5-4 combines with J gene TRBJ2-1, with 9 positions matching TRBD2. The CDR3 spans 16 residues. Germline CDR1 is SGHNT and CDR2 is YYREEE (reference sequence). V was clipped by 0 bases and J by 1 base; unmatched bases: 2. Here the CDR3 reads CASSLGGGASYNEQFF. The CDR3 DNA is TGTGCCAGCAGCTTGGGCGGGGGGGCTTCCTACAATGAGCAGTTCTTC.

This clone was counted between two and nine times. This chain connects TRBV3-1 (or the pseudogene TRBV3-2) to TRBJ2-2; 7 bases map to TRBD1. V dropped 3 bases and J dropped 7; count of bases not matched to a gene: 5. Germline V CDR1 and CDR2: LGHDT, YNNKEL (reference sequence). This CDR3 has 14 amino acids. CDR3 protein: CASSHRQGDGELFF. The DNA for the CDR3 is TGTGCCAGCAGCCACCGACAGGGAGACGGGGAGCTGTTTTTT.

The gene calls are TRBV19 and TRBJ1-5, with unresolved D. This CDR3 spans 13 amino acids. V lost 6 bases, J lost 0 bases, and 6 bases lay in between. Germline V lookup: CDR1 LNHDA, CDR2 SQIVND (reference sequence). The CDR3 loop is CASREYSNQPQHF. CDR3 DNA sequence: TGTGCCAGTAGGGAGTATAGCAATCAGCCCCAGCATTTT.

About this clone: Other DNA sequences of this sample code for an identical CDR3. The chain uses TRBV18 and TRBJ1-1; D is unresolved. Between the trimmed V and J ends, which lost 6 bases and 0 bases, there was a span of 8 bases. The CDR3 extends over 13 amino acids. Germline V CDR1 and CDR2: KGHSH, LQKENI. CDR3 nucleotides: TGTGCCAGCTCCCAAGACATGAACACTGAAGCTTTCTTT. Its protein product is CASSQDMNTEAFF.

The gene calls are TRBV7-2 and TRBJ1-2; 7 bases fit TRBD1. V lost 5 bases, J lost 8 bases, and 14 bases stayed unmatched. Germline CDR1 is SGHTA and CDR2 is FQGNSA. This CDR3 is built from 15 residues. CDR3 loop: CASSILRDRSDGYTF. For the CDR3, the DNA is TGTGCCAGCAGCATACTCCGGGACAGATCAGACGGCTACACCTTC.

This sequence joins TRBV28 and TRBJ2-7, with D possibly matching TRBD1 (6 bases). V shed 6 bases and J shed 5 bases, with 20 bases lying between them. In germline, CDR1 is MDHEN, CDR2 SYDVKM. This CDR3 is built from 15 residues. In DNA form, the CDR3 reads TGTGCCAGCAGCAGTAGCCAGGGGCTTTTTAACGAGCAGTACTTC. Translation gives CASSSSQGLFNEQYF.

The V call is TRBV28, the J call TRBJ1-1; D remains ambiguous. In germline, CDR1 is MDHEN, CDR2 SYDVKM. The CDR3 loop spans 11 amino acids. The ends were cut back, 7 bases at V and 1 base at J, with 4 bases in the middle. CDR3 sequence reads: CASTGNTEAFF. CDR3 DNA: TGTGCCAGCACGGGGAACACTGAAGCTTTCTTT.

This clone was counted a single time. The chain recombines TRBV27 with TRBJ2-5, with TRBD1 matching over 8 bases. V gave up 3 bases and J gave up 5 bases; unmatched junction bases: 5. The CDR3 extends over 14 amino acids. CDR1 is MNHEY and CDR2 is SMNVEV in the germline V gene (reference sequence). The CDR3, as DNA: TGTGCCAGCAGTTTTCAGGGGGCCGGTGAGACCCAGTACTTC. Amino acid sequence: CASSFQGAGETQYF.

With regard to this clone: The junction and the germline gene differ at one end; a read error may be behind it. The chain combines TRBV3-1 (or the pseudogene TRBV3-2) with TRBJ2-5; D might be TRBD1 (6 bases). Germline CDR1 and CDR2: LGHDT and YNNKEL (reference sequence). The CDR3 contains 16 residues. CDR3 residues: CAGSQELGRGQETQYF. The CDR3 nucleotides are TGTGCCGGCAGCCAAGAGTTGGGCAGGGGCCAAGAGACCCAGTACTTC.

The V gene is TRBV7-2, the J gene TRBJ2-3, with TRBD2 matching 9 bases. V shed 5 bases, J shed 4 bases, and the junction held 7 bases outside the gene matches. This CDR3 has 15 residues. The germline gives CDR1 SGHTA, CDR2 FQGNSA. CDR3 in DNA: TGTGCCAGCAGCAAAGTAGCGGGAGTGGCAGATACGCAGTATTTT. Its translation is CASSKVAGVADTQYF.

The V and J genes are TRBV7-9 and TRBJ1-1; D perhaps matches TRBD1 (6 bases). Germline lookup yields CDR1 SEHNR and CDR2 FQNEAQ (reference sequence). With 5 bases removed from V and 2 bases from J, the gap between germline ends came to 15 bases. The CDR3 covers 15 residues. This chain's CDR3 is CASSQTRGANTEAFF. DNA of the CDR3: TGTGCCAGCAGCCAAACACGGGGGGCCAACACTGAAGCTTTCTTT.

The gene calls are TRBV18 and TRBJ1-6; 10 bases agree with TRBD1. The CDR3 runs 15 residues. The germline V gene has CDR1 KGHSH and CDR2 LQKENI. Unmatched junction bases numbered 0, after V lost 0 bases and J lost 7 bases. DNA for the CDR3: TGTGCCAGCTCACCACCGACAGGGGGCAATTCACCCCTCCACTTT. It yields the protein CASSPPTGGNSPLHF.

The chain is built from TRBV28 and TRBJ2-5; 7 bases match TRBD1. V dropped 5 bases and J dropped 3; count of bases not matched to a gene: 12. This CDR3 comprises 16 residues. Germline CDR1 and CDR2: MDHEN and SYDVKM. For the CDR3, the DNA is TGTGCCAGCAGTCCCCTGGGACAGACAACGAAAGAGACCCAGTACTTC. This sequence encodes CASSPLGQTTKETQYF.

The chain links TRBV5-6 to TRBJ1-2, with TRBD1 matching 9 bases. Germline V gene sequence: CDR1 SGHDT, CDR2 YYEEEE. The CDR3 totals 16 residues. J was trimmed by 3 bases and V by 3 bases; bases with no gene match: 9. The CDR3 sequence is CASSSEPGQGYYGYTF. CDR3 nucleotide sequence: TGTGCCAGCAGCTCGGAACCGGGACAGGGCTACTATGGCTACACCTTC.

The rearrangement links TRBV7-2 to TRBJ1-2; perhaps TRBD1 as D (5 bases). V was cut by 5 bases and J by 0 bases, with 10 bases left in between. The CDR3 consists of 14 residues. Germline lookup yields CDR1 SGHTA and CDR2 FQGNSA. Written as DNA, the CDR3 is TGTGCCAGCAGCCCGCCGGGGGCTAACTATGGCTACACCTTC. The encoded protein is CASSPPGANYGYTF.

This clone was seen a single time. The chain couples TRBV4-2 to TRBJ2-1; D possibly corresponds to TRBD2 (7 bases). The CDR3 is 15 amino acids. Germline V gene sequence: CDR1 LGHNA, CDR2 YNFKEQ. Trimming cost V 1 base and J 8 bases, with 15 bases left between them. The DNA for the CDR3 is TGTGCCAGCAGCCAAGCTCGGGGGGCCTTAGATGAGCAGTTCTTC. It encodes CASSQARGALDEQFF.